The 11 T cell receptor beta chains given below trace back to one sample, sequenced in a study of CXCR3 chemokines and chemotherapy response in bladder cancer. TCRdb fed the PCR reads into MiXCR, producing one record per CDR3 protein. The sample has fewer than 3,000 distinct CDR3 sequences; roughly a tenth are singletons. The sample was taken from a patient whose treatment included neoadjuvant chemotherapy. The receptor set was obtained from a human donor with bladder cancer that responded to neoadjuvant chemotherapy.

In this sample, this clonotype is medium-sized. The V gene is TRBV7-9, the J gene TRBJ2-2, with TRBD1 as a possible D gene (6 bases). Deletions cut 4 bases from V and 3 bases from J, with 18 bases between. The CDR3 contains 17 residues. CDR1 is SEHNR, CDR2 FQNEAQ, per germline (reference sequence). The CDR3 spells CASSYPGTPEDTGELFF. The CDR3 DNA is TGTGCCAGCAGCTACCCCGGGACACCGGAGGACACCGGGGAGCTGTTTTTT.

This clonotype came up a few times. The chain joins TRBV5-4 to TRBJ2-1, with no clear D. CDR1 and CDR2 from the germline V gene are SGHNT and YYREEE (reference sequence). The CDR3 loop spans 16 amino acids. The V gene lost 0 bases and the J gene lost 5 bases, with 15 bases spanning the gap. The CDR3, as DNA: TGTGCCAGCAGCTTGGTGGGGAAACAGAGCAACAATGAGCAGTTCTTC. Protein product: CASSLVGKQSNNEQFF.

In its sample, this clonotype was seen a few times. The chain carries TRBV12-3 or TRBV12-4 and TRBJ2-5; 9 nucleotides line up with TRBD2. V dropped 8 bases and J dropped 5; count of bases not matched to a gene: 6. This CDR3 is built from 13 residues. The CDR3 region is CASLGLAFETQYF. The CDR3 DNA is TGTGCCAGCCTTGGACTAGCGTTTGAGACCCAGTACTTC.

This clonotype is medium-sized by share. The CDR3 DNA reads as TGTGCCAGCAGGAGGACTAGCGACGCAGATACGCAGTATTTT. This gives the protein CASRRTSDADTQYF. J is TRBJ2-3 and V is TRBV7-2, with 9 bases matching TRBD2. CDR1 is SGHTA, CDR2 FQGNSA, per germline. V was pared by 6 bases and J by 4 bases, with 5 bases of the junction left unmatched. CDR3 size: 14 residues. Full variable domain (missing parts from reference TRBV7-2 and TRBJ2-3): GAGVSQSPSNKVTEKGKDVELRCDPISGHTALYWYRQSLGQGLEFLIYFQGNSAPDKSGLPSDRFSAERTGGSVSTLTIQRTQQEDSAVYLCASRRTSDADTQYFGPGTRLTVL.

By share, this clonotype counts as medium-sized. As DNA, the CDR3 is TGTGCCAGCAGCTCGGACAGGGACTCCTACGAGCAGTACTTC. It yields the protein CASSSDRDSYEQYF. V and J are TRBV7-9 and TRBJ2-7; 8 nucleotides match TRBD1. The CDR3 spans 14 residues. Germline V gene lookup returns CDR1 SEHNR and CDR2 FQNEAQ (reference sequence). V lost 4 bases to trimming and J lost 0 bases; unmatched junction nucleotides: 2.

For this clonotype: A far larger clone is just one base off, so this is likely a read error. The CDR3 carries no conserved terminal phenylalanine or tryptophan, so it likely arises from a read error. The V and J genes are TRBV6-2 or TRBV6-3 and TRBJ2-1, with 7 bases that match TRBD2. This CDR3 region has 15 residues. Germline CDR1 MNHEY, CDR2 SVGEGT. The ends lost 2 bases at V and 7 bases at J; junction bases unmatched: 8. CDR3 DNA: TGTGCCAGCAGTTACGGCCGACTAGCCGGTAATGAGCAGTTCATC. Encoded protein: CASSYGRLAGNEQFI.

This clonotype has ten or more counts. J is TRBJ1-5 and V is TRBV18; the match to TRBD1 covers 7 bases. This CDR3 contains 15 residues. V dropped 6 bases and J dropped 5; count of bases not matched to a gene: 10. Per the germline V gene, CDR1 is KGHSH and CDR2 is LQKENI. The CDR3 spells CASSLGTVDDQPQHF. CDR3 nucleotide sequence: TGTGCCAGCTCCCTTGGGACAGTGGATGATCAGCCCCAGCATTTT.

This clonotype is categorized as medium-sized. The CDR3 is CSARSGLAKNIQYF. The CDR3 DNA is TGCAGCGCCCGTTCAGGACTAGCCAAAAACATTCAGTACTTC. The chain recombines TRBV29-1 with TRBJ2-4, with a possible D match to TRBD2 (5 bases). The V and J ends lost 7 bases and 0 bases respectively, with 13 bases between them. CDR3 size: 14 residues. The germline CDR1 and CDR2 sequences are SQVTM and ANQGSEA.

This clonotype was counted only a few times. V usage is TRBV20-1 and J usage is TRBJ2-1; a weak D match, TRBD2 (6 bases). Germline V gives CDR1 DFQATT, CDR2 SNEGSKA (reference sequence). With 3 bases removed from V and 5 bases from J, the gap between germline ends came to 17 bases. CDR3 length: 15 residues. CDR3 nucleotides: TGCAGTGCTAGTAGTGGGGAGGTGGTTGACAATGAGCAGTTCTTC. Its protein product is CSASSGEVVDNEQFF.

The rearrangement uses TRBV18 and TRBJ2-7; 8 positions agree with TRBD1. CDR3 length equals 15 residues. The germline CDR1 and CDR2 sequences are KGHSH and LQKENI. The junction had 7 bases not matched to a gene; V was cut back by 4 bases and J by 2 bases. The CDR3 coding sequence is TGTGCCAGCTCACTACAGGGGGGCCTAACCTACGAGCAGTACTTC. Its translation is CASSLQGGLTYEQYF.

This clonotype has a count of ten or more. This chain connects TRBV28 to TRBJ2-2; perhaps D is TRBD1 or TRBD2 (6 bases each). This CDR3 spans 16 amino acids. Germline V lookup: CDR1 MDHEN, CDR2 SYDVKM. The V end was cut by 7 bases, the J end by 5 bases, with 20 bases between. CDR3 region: CASTGDGGGKTGELFF. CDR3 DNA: TGTGCCAGCACGGGGGACGGGGGCGGGAAAACCGGGGAGCTGTTTTTT.